One and the same sample provided the 8 T cell receptor beta chains below, sequenced in a study of blood T cell repertoires in COVID-19. The table came from immunoSEQ multiplex PCR; TCRdb's copy has only in-frame clones and leaves some out. Among under 200,000 clones listed, 65% to 85% were seen once. Sequencing was carried out using peripheral blood. These receptors originate from an older woman with acute or convalescent COVID-19.

The chain links TRBV6-4 to TRBJ1-1; D is perhaps TRBD1 (5 bases). V was shortened by 6 bases and J by 2 bases, with 10 bases between the two germline ends. CDR1 is MRHNA, CDR2 SNTAGT, per germline. The CDR3 is 13 amino acids. The DNA of the CDR3 is TGTGCCAGCAGAGCTCAGGGAAACACTGAAGCTTTCTTT. Protein product: CASRAQGNTEAFF.

This clone was counted a few times. The chain links TRBV9 to TRBJ2-1; 7 nucleotides line up with TRBD2. The CDR3 has 15 residues. Germline V gene sequence: CDR1 SGDLS, CDR2 YYNGEE. The V segment lost 0 bases and the J segment 7 bases; nucleotides outside the gene matches: 7. The DNA for the CDR3 is TGTGCCAGCAGCGTAGTAGGGTGGCGGGGGAATGAGCAGTTCTTC. Translating it yields CASSVVGWRGNEQFF.

The chain has TRBV25-1 and TRBJ2-7; 11 bases agree with TRBD1. The CDR3 covers 16 residues. CDR1 and CDR2 from the germline V gene are MGHDK and SYGVNS. The J segment lost 3 bases and the V segment lost 3 bases, leaving 7 bases of the junction unmatched. CDR3 region: CASSDFPGTGGYEQYF. CDR3 nucleotide sequence: TGTGCCAGCAGTGATTTCCCCGGGACAGGGGGCTACGAGCAGTACTTC.

The CDR3 nucleotides read TGTGCCAGCAGCCCAGACGGAGGCGCGAGCTATGGCTACACCTTC. The encoded protein is CASSPDGGASYGYTF. This rearrangement joins TRBV11-2 to TRBJ1-2; D remains unclear. Germline V gives CDR1 SGHAT, CDR2 FQNNGV. Trimming took 5 bases from V and 4 from J, leaving 17 bases between them. The CDR3 consists of 15 residues.

This clone appeared once. V gene TRBV4-2 combines with J gene TRBJ2-3, with 8 bases identical to TRBD2. The J segment lost 0 bases and the V segment lost 1 base, leaving 9 bases of the junction unmatched. Germline assignment: CDR1 LGHNA and CDR2 YNFKEQ. This CDR3 contains 18 residues. The CDR3 spells CASSQVAGRPLSTDTQYF. The CDR3 DNA follows: TGTGCCAGCAGCCAAGTAGCGGGGAGGCCTCTTAGCACAGATACGCAGTATTTT.

The chain is built from TRBV6-5 and TRBJ1-4, with TRBD1 identical over 8 bases. The V gene end was trimmed by 8 bases and the J gene end by 8 bases; junction bases not matched to a gene: 4. The CDR3 spans 12 residues. Germline loops: CDR1 MNHEY, CDR2 SVGAGI. The CDR3 DNA sequence: TGTGCCAGCGGACAGGGACGGGAAAAACTGTTTTTT. This gives the protein CASGQGREKLFF.

This clone was recorded once. The gene calls are TRBV9 and TRBJ2-3, with D possibly TRBD2 on 6 matching bases. CDR1 and CDR2 from the germline V gene are SGDLS and YYNGEE. This CDR3 is built from 16 residues. Trimming cost V 0 bases and J 2 bases, with 13 bases left between them. The chain's CDR3 is CASSVGPAGNTDTQYF. CDR3 DNA: TGTGCCAGCAGCGTAGGGCCCGCGGGAAACACAGATACGCAGTATTTT.

The J gene is TRBJ2-1, the V gene TRBV6-5, with D possibly being TRBD2 (6 bases). Germline V gives CDR1 MNHEY, CDR2 SVGAGI. The ends were cut back, 6 bases at V and 6 bases at J, with 18 bases in the middle. This CDR3 region has 15 residues. DNA of the CDR3: TGTGCCAGCAGGCGGGGCACCAAATTTGGCAATGAGCAGTTCTTC. Translation gives CASRRGTKFGNEQFF.